A selection of T cell receptor beta chains follows, all from one sample in a study of T-cell memory formation after mild COVID-19. TCRdb re-called the 5' RACE reads through MiXCR, storing one row per CDR3 protein. In the table there are about 190,000 distinct CDR3 sequences, about 17% of which are singletons. Sequencing was carried out using PBMCs or a T cell subset sorted from them (not recorded which). Every receptor here comes from an adult woman who had mild COVID-19 (a few samples of this study predate the infection). Cell type and time point are not known. Both conserved end residues are part of each CDR3. A D gene is named only where the DNA matches it firmly. Clone size is stated in some rows and not others, as once, few, many or a class when expanded.

j_call clone_size v_call d_call cdr3_nt cdr3_aa
TRBJ2-2 . TRBV5-1 . TGCGCCAGCAGCTTGGCCCCCCCTCTGAGCGGGGAGCTGTTTTTT CASSLAPPLSGELFF
TRBJ2-1 many TRBV2 . TGTGCCAGCAGTGTAGGTTCCTCCTACAATGAGCAGTTCTTC CASSVGSSYNEQFF
TRBJ2-1 . TRBV7-9 TRBD1 TGTGCCAGCAGCTTAACAGGGGGCATTTACAATGAGCAGTTCTTC CASSLTGGIYNEQFF
TRBJ2-5 . TRBV18 TRBD2 TGTGCCAGCTCACCACCCCGCGGTAGCGGGGGGGCGAAGACCCAGTACTTC CASSPPRGSGGAKTQYF
TRBJ2-7 . TRBV29-1 . TGCAGCGTTTGTTTGGGGGACGAGCAGTACTTC CSVCLGDEQYF
TRBJ1-2 few TRBV2 . TGTGCCAGCAGCTCAGAGGGGAGGGCGGAATATGGCTACACCTTC CASSSEGRAEYGYTF
TRBJ2-7 . TRBV21-1 . TGTGCCAGCAGCAAAAGGGGGGGACAGGGCTACGAGCAGTACTTC CASSKRGGQGYEQYF
TRBJ2-3 . TRBV12-3/TRBV12-4 . TGTGCCAGCAGTTTAGATGGCAGGGGTACGCAGTATTTT CASSLDGRGTQYF
TRBJ1-1 . TRBV2 TRBD1 TGTGCCAGCAGGTATACAGGGGGCGAAGGTGAAGCTTTCTTT CASRYTGGEGEAFF
TRBJ1-1 . TRBV18 . TGTGCCAGCTCACCTCTAGGACACGGGAACACTGAAGCTTTCTTT CASSPLGHGNTEAFF
TRBJ2-3 . TRBV12-3/TRBV12-4 . TGTGCCAGCAGTCCAGCCACGGGAGGCACAGATACGCAGTATTTT CASSPATGGTDTQYF
TRBJ2-1 . TRBV6-5 TRBD2 TGTGCCAGCAGTTACAGAAGCGGGAGAGGGAATAATGAGCAGTTCTTC CASSYRSGRGNNEQFF
TRBJ1-2 few TRBV18 TRBD1 TGTGCCAGCTCATCTAGGACAGGGGACCCCTATGGCTACACCTTC CASSSRTGDPYGYTF
TRBJ2-3 . TRBV7-3 TRBD2 TGTGCCAGCAGCTTAGGTGCTAGCGGGGATACGCAGTATTTT CASSLGASGDTQYF
TRBJ1-2 . TRBV6-5 TRBD1 TGTGCCAGCAGTTACTTGGGACAGGAGGTCTATGGCTACACCTTC CASSYLGQEVYGYTF
TRBJ1-1 . TRBV18 TRBD1 TGTGCCAGCTCATCCGGACAGGGGGCGGGTATCACTGAAGCTTTCTTT CASSSGQGAGITEAFF
TRBJ2-1 few TRBV20-1 . TGCAGTGCTAGAGATCCGAGGAGGGCCAACAATGAGCAGTTCTTC CSARDPRRANNEQFF
TRBJ1-4 few TRBV12-3/TRBV12-4 TRBD1 TGTGCCAGCAGTCGGGACAGGGGAAATGAAAAACTGTTTTTT CASSRDRGNEKLFF
TRBJ2-1 many TRBV5-1 . TGCGCCAGCACCAAGGAGTGGAACAACAATGAGCAGTTCTTC CASTKEWNNNEQFF
TRBJ2-5 few TRBV7-2 . TGTGCCAGCAGCTTAGACGGCGGCGGGTGGGAGACCCAGTACTTC CASSLDGGGWETQYF
TRBJ2-5 . TRBV10-3 TRBD2 TGTGCCATCGGGGTAGCGGGAGGCTTGGAGACCCAGTACTTC CAIGVAGGLETQYF
TRBJ2-2 few TRBV5-1 . TGCGCCAGCAGTAAGACAGGCAACACCGGGGAGCTGTTTTTT CASSKTGNTGELFF
TRBJ2-7 many TRBV20-1 TRBD2 TGCAGTGCTAGACTCATAGCGGGAGTATACGAGCAGTACTTC CSARLIAGVYEQYF
TRBJ2-1 . TRBV6-4 TRBD2 TGTGCCAGCAGTGACTCAGGGACTAGCTCCTACAATGAGCAGTTCTTC CASSDSGTSSYNEQFF